A single sample is the source of the 27 T cell receptor beta chains below, sequenced in a study of cytomegalovirus exposure and HLA in healthy donors. PCR was performed using 60 Vbeta and 13 Jbeta primers. Assay: immunoSEQ multiplex PCR; the TCRdb copy retains only in-frame clones and omits some. The data show about 150,000 clones, around 80% seen once. The source material was PBMCs. The receptors come from a woman in her thirties or forties in good health and CMV-seronegative.

V usage is TRBV7-6 and J usage is TRBJ2-7; TRBD2 is a possible D gene (6 bases). CDR3 length equals 13 residues. V lost 3 bases and J 2 bases, leaving 8 bases between the germline ends. Per germline, CDR1 SGHVS and CDR2 FNYEAQ. The CDR3 sequence: CASSFGGPYEQYF. Here the CDR3 DNA reads TGTGCCAGCAGCTTCGGAGGGCCCTACGAGCAGTACTTC.

This chain links TRBV6-4 with TRBJ2-2; 10 bases match TRBD2. V gave up 8 bases and J gave up 4 bases; unmatched junction bases: 7. The CDR3 runs 15 residues. From germline, CDR1 is MRHNA and CDR2 SNTAGT. CDR3: CASPTKREGTGELFF. The DNA of the CDR3 is TGTGCCAGCCCTACCAAGCGGGAGGGCACCGGGGAGCTGTTTTTT.

The gene calls are TRBV7-9 and TRBJ2-2; a weak D match, TRBD1 (6 bases). V lost 1 base, J lost 5 bases, and 11 bases lay in between. The CDR3 runs 15 residues. CDR1 is SEHNR, CDR2 FQNEAQ, per germline (reference sequence). The CDR3 sequence: CASSLGDRRTGELFF. As DNA, the CDR3 is TGTGCCAGCAGCTTAGGCGACAGGAGGACCGGGGAGCTGTTTTTT.

The chain recombines TRBV11-2 with TRBJ2-3, with 11 bases identical to TRBD2. The CDR3 has 16 amino acids. Germline V gene sequence: CDR1 SGHAT, CDR2 FQNNGV. Trimming at V came to 4 bases and at J to 0 bases, leaving 3 bases not matched to a gene. CDR3 residues: CASSSGLAESTDTQYF. In DNA, the CDR3 is TGTGCCAGCAGCTCGGGACTAGCGGAGAGCACAGATACGCAGTATTTT.

This clone came up a few times. CDR3: CASSLGTGWNEAFF. CDR3 bases: TGCGCCAGCAGCTTGGGGACAGGGTGGAATGAAGCTTTCTTT. The V call is TRBV5-1, the J call TRBJ1-1, with 8 nucleotides matching TRBD1. There are 14 residues in the CDR3. Per the germline V gene, CDR1 is SGHRS and CDR2 is YFSETQ. The ends lost 0 bases at V and 7 bases at J; junction bases unmatched: 5.

The chain carries TRBV14 and TRBJ1-1; D unresolved. In germline, CDR1 is SGHDN, CDR2 FVKESK. Trimming removed 2 bases from V and 5 bases from J, with 9 bases in between. This CDR3 contains 13 residues. CDR3 protein: CASSQPAGTEAFF. CDR3 coding DNA: TGTGCCAGCAGCCAACCGGCGGGGACTGAAGCTTTCTTT.

The chain combines TRBV7-8 with TRBJ1-3; D not certain. The CDR3 length is 15 residues. Germline loops: CDR1 SGHVS, CDR2 FQNEAQ. Between the trimmed V and J ends, which lost 4 bases and 4 bases, there was a span of 14 bases. The CDR3 bases are TGTGCCAGCAGCTCCGGACTCTCGGGAGGAAACACCATATATTTT. It yields the protein CASSSGLSGGNTIYF.

The V call is TRBV6-5, the J call TRBJ2-7, with TRBD2 as a possible D gene (6 bases). This CDR3 region has 15 residues. V was clipped by 2 bases and J by 6 bases, with 17 bases between them. Per the germline V gene, CDR1 is MNHEY and CDR2 is SVGAGI. The chain's CDR3 is CASSYGAVGSTEQYF. In nucleotides, the CDR3 is TGTGCCAGCAGTTACGGGGCGGTCGGGAGCACCGAGCAGTACTTC.

The chain employs TRBV25-1 and TRBJ2-1; TRBD2 matches 8 bases. This CDR3 has 14 residues. V lost 5 bases and J lost 5; bases outside the gene matches: 5. Germline CDR1 reads MGHDK; CDR2 reads SYGVNS. CDR3 residues: CASSILAEDNEQFF. The CDR3 bases are TGTGCCAGCAGTATACTAGCGGAAGACAATGAGCAGTTCTTC.

This clone has only a few counts. V and J are TRBV2 and TRBJ1-2, with 7 bases matching TRBD1. The CDR3 length is 12 residues. V lost 8 bases to trimming and J lost 4 bases; unmatched junction nucleotides: 4. Per germline, CDR1 SNHLY and CDR2 FYNNEI. The CDR3 loop is CASVGQIYGYTF. The CDR3 DNA is TGTGCCAGCGTGGGACAGATCTATGGCTACACCTTC. The full variable domain, completed using reference TRBV2 and TRBJ1-2, is EPEVTQTPSHQVTQMGQEVILRCVPISNHLYFYWYRQILGQKVEFLVSFYNNEISEKSEIFDDQFSVERPDGSNFTLKIRSTKLEDSAMYFCASVGQIYGYTFGSGTRLTVV.

The rearrangement uses TRBV19 and TRBJ1-2; tentative D call: TRBD1 (6 bases). V shed 3 bases and J shed 3 bases, with 17 bases lying between them. Germline V gives CDR1 LNHDA, CDR2 SQIVND (reference sequence). The length of the CDR3 is 16 residues. Here the CDR3 DNA reads TGTGCCAGTAGTATGGGGTCCCTGGCAGGGGACTATGGCTACACCTTC. This encodes CASSMGSLAGDYGYTF.

The table lists this clone with a count of one. This chain connects TRBV6-6 to TRBJ2-1, with 7 bases identical to TRBD1. The germline V gene has CDR1 MNHNY and CDR2 SVGAGI (reference sequence). The CDR3 sequence is 16 residues long. The V segment lost 6 bases and the J segment 0 bases; nucleotides outside the gene matches: 8. The CDR3 loop is CASRNARGSSYNEQFF. The CDR3 DNA reads as TGTGCCAGCAGAAACGCCAGGGGGAGCTCCTACAATGAGCAGTTCTTC.

V usage is TRBV15 and J usage is TRBJ1-5, with a possible D match to TRBD1 (5 bases). Deletions cut 0 bases from V and 6 bases from J, with 15 bases between. CDR1 LNHNV and CDR2 YYDKDF come from the germline V gene (reference sequence). CDR3 length: 16 residues. In nucleotides, the CDR3 is TGTGCCACCAGCAGAGAGATTGGAGGGGTCGGTCAGCCCCAGCATTTT. As protein: CATSREIGGVGQPQHF.

CDR3 bases: TGTGCCAGCGGTGAAGGCGGTCAGCCCCAGCATTTT. This translates into CASGEGGQPQHF. The V call is TRBV7-9, the J call TRBJ1-5; D is unclear. Per germline, CDR1 SEHNR and CDR2 FQNEAQ (reference sequence). Deletions cut 8 bases from V and 6 bases from J, with 11 bases between. The CDR3 runs 12 residues.

The chain has TRBV28 and TRBJ2-3, with D possibly TRBD2 on 6 matching bases. Germline V gene lookup returns CDR1 MDHEN and CDR2 SYDVKM. This CDR3 region has 14 residues. Trimming stripped 8 bases from V and 4 bases from J, with 16 bases between. In DNA form, the CDR3 reads TGTGCCAGCGGGCGGGGTCATTCACCAGATACGCAGTATTTT. This sequence encodes CASGRGHSPDTQYF.

The chain links TRBV5-4 to TRBJ2-3, with TRBD2 identical over 13 bases. Losses at the gene ends were 4 bases for V and 3 bases for J; bases not matched to a gene: 8. Germline V gene sequence: CDR1 SGHNT, CDR2 YYREEE (reference sequence). CDR3 length: 17 residues. Written as DNA, the CDR3 is TGTGCCAGCAGCCCCGGACTAGCGGGAGTGGTAACAGATACGCAGTATTTT. Translating gives CASSPGLAGVVTDTQYF.

This chain joins TRBV7-8 and TRBJ1-2, with 7 nucleotides matching TRBD1. Germline CDR1 reads SGHVS; CDR2 reads FQNEAQ. The CDR3 is 14 amino acids. V shed 5 bases, J shed 12 bases, and the junction held 15 bases outside the gene matches. The CDR3 DNA is TGTGCCAGCAGCCTAACAGGGGTTCGCTCGGTACACACCTTC. This sequence encodes CASSLTGVRSVHTF.

This clone was seen more than once but under ten times. The chain combines TRBV30 with TRBJ1-5; TRBD1 matches at 7 bases. With V trimmed by 1 base and J by 1 base, 4 bases remained unmatched. Looked up from germline, CDR1 is GTSNPN and CDR2 is SVGIG (reference sequence). The CDR3 has 15 amino acids. The CDR3 sequence: CAWSGVQGSNQPQHF. DNA of the CDR3: TGTGCCTGGAGTGGAGTACAGGGGAGCAATCAGCCCCAGCATTTT.

This clone was observed a few times. The chain recombines TRBV25-1 with TRBJ2-2; tentatively, D is TRBD2 (5 bases). Germline-derived CDR1 and CDR2 are MGHDK and SYGVNS. The CDR3 runs 14 residues. Trimming removed 1 base from V and 8 bases from J, with 11 bases in between. The CDR3 DNA reads as TGTGCCAGCAGTGAATTAGGCAGACTAGGGGAGCTGTTTTTT. Amino acid sequence: CASSELGRLGELFF.

This rearrangement joins TRBV6-1 to TRBJ1-1; tentatively, D is TRBD1 (6 bases). V lost 7 bases and J lost 1, with 10 bases in between. Per the germline V gene, CDR1 is MNHNS and CDR2 is SASEGT. This CDR3 region has 13 residues. The CDR3 loop is CASNRDTNTEAFF. In DNA form, the CDR3 reads TGTGCCAGCAACAGGGACACGAACACTGAAGCTTTCTTT.

This clone was observed a handful of times. The J gene is TRBJ2-3, the V gene TRBV5-1; the D gene is possibly TRBD1 (5 bases). V lost 0 bases and J lost 2, with 13 bases in between. The CDR3 has 16 amino acids. Germline-derived CDR1 and CDR2 are SGHRS and YFSETQ. In DNA form, the CDR3 reads TGCGCCAGCAGCTTGGCCGAGGACAAGTTCACAGATACGCAGTATTTT. Protein sequence: CASSLAEDKFTDTQYF.

V is TRBV6-1 and J is TRBJ1-2; tentatively, D is TRBD1 (5 bases). The germline gives CDR1 MNHNS, CDR2 SASEGT. The CDR3 is made up of 14 amino acids. V dropped 6 bases and J dropped 8 bases, with 19 bases sitting between them. CDR3 nucleotides: TGTGCCAGCAGATCGGGGGTTGGGGTGTGGGGCTACACCTTC. Amino acid sequence: CASRSGVGVWGYTF.

Note on this clone: Other DNA sequences in the sample encode the same CDR3. The chain carries TRBV7-9 and TRBJ1-1, with TRBD1 as a possible D gene (5 bases). CDR3 length: 13 amino acids. The germline gives CDR1 SEHNR, CDR2 FQNEAQ (reference sequence). The V end lost 3 bases, the J end lost 3 bases, and 8 bases lay between the germline ends. CDR3 bases: TGTGCCAGCAGCTTCACGGGGGACACTGAAGCTTTCTTT. Translated: CASSFTGDTEAFF.

The chain links TRBV18 to TRBJ1-4; D call uncertain. Per the germline V gene, CDR1 is KGHSH and CDR2 is LQKENI. The V and J ends lost 3 bases and 1 base respectively, with 12 bases between them. The CDR3 is 16 amino acids. This CDR3 is CASSPGGRITNEKLFF. Written as DNA, the CDR3 is TGTGCCAGCTCACCTGGAGGACGGATAACTAATGAAAAACTGTTTTTT.

This chain uses TRBV29-1 with TRBJ1-1; D is unclear. V was trimmed by 5 bases and J by 7 bases, leaving 11 bases between them. CDR1 is SQVTM and CDR2 is ANQGSEA in the germline V gene. This CDR3 spans 11 amino acids. For the CDR3, the DNA is TGCAGCGTTCGACTAAAGAATGAAGCTTTCTTT. Translating it yields CSVRLKNEAFF.

The chain joins TRBV9 to TRBJ2-1; perhaps TRBD2 as D (5 bases). Germline V gives CDR1 SGDLS, CDR2 YYNGEE. V lost 3 bases, J lost 5 bases, and 12 bases lay in between. The CDR3 covers 14 residues. The CDR3 region has the DNA TGTGCCAGCAGCGCCACCGGGCGGGACAATGAGCAGTTCTTC. Protein sequence: CASSATGRDNEQFF.

This sequence joins TRBV5-1 and TRBJ2-3; D unclear. Per the germline V gene, CDR1 is SGHRS and CDR2 is YFSETQ. The V end lost 4 bases, the J end lost 2 bases, and 5 bases lay between the germline ends. CDR3 length equals 12 residues. The CDR3 nucleotides are TGCGCCAGCAGCCAATTCACAGATACGCAGTATTTT. This encodes CASSQFTDTQYF.